This T cell receptor beta chain was retrieved from a study of blood T cell repertoires in COVID-19. Sequencing was performed with immunoSEQ multiplex PCR; in TCRdb, only in-frame clones are kept and a portion is missing. The sample holds some 250,000 clones, approximately 88% seen once. The receptor was derived from a woman aged 25 to 39 with acute or convalescent COVID-19. Sequenced sample: peripheral blood.

The CDR3 loop is CASSYSTQGGREQYF. The CDR3 nucleotides are TGTGCCAGCAGTTACTCGACTCAGGGAGGGCGCGAGCAGTACTTC. The genes are TRBV6-5 and TRBJ2-7; 7 bases are shared with TRBD2. CDR3 length: 15 residues. Germline values: CDR1 MNHEY, CDR2 SVGAGI. V lost 0 bases, J lost 6 bases, and 8 bases stayed unmatched.